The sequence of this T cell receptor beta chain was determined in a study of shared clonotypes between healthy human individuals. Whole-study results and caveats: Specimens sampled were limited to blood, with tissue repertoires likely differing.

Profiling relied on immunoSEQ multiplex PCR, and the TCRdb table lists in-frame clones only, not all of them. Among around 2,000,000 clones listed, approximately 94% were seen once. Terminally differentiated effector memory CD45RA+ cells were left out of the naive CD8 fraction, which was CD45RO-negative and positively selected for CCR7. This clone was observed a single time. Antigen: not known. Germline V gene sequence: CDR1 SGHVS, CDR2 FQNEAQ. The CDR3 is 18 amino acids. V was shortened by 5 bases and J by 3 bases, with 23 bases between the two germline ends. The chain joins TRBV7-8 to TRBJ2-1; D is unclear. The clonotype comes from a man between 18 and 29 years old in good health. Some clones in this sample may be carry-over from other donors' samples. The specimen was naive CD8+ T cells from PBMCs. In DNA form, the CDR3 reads TGTGCCAGCAGCCTCATCGGAACGATTCGGCCCCGCTACAATGAGCAGTTCTTC. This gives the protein CASSLIGTIRPRYNEQFF.